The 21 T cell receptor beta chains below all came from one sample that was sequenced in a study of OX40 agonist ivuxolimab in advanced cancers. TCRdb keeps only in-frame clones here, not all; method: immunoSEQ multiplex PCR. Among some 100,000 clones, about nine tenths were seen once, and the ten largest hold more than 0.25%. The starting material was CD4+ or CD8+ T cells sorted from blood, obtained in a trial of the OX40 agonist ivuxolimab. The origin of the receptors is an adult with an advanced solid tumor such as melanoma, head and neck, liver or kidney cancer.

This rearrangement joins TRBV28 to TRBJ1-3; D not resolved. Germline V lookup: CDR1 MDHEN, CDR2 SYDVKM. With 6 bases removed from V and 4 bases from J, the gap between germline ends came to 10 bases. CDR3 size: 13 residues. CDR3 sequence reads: CASRKAAGNTIYF. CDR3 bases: TGTGCCAGCAGGAAAGCGGCCGGAAACACCATATATTTT. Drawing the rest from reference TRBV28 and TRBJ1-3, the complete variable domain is DVKVTQSSRYLVKRTGEKVFLECVQDMDHENMFWYRQDPGLGLRLIYFSYDVKMKEKGDIPEGYSVSREKKERFSLILESASTNQTSMYLCASRKAAGNTIYFGEGSWLTVV.

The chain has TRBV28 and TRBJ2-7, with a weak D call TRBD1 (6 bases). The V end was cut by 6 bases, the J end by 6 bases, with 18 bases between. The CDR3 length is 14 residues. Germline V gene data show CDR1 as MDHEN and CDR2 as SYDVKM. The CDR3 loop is CASSPNRVRGEQYF. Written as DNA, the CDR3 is TGTGCCAGCAGCCCGAACAGGGTTCGTGGCGAGCAGTACTTC.

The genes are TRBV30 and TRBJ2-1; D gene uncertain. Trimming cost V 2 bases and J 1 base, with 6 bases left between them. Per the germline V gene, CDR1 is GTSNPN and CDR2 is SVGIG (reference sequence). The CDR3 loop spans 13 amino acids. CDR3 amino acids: CAWSRKSYNEQFF. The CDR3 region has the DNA TGTGCCTGGAGTAGGAAATCCTACAATGAGCAGTTCTTC.

The CDR3 reads CASSPLPGRNKRTYEQYF. The CDR3 DNA is TGTGCCAGCTCACCGCTACCGGGACGGAATAAAAGAACCTACGAGCAGTACTTC. The chain links TRBV18 to TRBJ2-7, with D possibly called TRBD1 or TRBD2 (5 bases each). The CDR3 totals 18 residues. Germline lookup yields CDR1 KGHSH and CDR2 LQKENI. Trimming shortened V by 3 bases and J by 2 bases, and 23 bases separated the two germline ends.

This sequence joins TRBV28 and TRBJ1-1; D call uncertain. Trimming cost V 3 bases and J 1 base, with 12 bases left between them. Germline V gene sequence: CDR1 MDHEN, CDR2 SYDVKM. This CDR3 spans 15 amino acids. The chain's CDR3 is CASSFWVQPNTEAFF. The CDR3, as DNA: TGTGCCAGCAGTTTTTGGGTCCAGCCGAACACTGAAGCTTTCTTT.

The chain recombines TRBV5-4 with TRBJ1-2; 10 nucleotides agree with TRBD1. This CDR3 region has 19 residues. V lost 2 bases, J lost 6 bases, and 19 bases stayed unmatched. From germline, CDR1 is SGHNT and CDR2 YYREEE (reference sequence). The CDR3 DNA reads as TGTGCCAGCAGCTTATCCCCTCGGGACAGGGGCCCCAGCCTCAATGGCTACACCTTC. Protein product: CASSLSPRDRGPSLNGYTF. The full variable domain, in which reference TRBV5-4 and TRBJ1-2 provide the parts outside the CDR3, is ETGVTQSPTHLIKTRGQQVTLRCSSQSGHNTVSWYQQALGQGPQFIFQYYREEENGRGNFPPRFSGLQFPNYSSELNVNALELDDSALYLCASSLSPRDRGPSLNGYTFGSGTRLTVV.

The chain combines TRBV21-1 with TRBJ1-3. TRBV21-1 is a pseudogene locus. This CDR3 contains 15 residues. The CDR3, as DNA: TGTGCCAGCAGCAACGATATTGGCTCTGGAAACACCATATATTTT. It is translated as CASSNDIGSGNTIYF.

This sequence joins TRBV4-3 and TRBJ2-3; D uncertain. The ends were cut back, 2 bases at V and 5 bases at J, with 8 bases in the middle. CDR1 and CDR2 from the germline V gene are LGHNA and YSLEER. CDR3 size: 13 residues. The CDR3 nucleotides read TGCGCCAGCAGCCAAAGGGAAGAAGATACGCAGTATTTT. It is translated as CASSQREEDTQYF.

The CDR3 coding sequence is TGTGCCAGCAGCGTAGAAGGAACTAGCGGGGCGATCTACAATGAGCAGTTCTTC. Its translation: CASSVEGTSGAIYNEQFF. The chain couples TRBV9 to TRBJ2-1; 10 bases match TRBD2. The CDR3 length is 18 residues. Germline CDR1 SGDLS, CDR2 YYNGEE. With 0 bases clipped from V and 3 bases from J, the junction kept 9 bases outside the gene matches.

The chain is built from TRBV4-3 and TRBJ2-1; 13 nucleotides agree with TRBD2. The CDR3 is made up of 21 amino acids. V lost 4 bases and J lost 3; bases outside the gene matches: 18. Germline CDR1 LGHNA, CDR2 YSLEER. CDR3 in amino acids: CASSRSTSGRVGGGNYNEQFF. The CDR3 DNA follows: TGCGCCAGCAGCCGAAGTACTAGCGGGAGGGTGGGCGGAGGGAACTACAATGAGCAGTTCTTC.

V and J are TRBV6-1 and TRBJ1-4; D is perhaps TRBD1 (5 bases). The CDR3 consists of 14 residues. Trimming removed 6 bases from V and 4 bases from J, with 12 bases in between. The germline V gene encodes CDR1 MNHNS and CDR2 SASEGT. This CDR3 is CASSDTGFNEKLFF. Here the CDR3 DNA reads TGTGCCAGCAGCGACACAGGATTTAATGAAAAACTGTTTTTT.

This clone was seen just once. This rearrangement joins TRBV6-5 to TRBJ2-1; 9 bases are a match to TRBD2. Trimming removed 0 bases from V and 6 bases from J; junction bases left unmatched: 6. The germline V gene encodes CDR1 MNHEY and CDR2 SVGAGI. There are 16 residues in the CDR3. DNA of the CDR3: TGTGCCAGCAGTTACTCGGTGACTAGCGGAATCAATGAGCAGTTCTTC. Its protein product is CASSYSVTSGINEQFF.

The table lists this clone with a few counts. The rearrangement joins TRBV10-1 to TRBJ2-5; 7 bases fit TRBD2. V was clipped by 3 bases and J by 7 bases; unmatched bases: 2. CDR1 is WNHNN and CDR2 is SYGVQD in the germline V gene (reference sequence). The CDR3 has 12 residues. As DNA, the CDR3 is TGCGCCAGCAGTGAAACGGGGGGGACCCAGTACTTC. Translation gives CASSETGGTQYF.

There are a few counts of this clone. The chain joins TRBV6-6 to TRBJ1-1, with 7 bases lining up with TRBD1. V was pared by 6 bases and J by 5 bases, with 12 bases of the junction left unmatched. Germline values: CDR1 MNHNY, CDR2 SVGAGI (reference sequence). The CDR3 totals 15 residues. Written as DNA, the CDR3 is TGTGCCAGCAGACCCGATTCCAGGGGGGAGACTGAAGCTTTCTTT. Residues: CASRPDSRGETEAFF.

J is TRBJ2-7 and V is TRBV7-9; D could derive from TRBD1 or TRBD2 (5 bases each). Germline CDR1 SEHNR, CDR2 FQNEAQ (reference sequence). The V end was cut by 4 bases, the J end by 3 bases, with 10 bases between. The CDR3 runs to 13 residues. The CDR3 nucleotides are TGTGCCAGCAGCTCTTCTGGGGGCTACGAGCAGTACTTC. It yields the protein CASSSSGGYEQYF. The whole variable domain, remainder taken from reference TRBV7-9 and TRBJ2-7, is DTGVSQNPRHKITKRGQNVTFRCDPISEHNRLYWYRQTLGQGPEFLTYFQNEAQLEKSRLLSDRFSAERPKGSFSTLEIQRTEQGDSAMYLCASSSSGGYEQYFGPGTRLTVT.

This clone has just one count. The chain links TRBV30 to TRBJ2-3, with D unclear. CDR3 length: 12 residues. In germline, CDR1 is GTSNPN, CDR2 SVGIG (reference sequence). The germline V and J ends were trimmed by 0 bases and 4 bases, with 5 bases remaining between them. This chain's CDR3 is CAWSVGPDTQYF. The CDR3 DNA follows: TGTGCCTGGAGTGTAGGTCCAGATACGCAGTATTTT. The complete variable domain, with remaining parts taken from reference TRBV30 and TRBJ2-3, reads SQTIHQWPATLVQPVGSPLSLECTVEGTSNPNLYWYRQAAGRGLQLLFYSVGIGQISSEVPQNLSASRPQDRQFILSSKKLLLSDSGFYLCAWSVGPDTQYFGPGTRLTVL.

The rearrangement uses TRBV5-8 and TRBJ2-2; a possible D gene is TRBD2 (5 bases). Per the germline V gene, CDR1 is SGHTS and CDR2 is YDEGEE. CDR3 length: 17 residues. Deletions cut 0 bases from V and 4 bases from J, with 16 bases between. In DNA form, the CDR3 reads TGTGCCAGCAGCTTGGGTTACGCGGTTGAGGGCACCGGGGAGCTGTTTTTT. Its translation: CASSLGYAVEGTGELFF.

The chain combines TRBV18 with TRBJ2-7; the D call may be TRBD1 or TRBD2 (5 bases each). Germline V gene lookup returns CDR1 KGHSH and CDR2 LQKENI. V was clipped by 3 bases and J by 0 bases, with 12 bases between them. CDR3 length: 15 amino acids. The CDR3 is CASSPPRDGSYEQYF. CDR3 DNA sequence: TGTGCCAGCTCACCTCCCCGGGACGGCTCCTACGAGCAGTACTTC.

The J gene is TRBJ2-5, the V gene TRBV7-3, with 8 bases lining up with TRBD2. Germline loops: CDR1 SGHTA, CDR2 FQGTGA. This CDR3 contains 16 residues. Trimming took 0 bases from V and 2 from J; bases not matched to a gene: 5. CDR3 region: CASSLTGLAGQETQYF. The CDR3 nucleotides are TGTGCCAGCAGCTTAACAGGGTTAGCGGGGCAAGAGACCCAGTACTTC.

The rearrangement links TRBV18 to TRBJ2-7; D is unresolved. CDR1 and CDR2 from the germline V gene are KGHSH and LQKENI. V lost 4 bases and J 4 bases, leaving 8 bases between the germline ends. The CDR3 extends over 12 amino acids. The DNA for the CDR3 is TGTGCCAGCTCACGGGGTCTGTACGAGCAGTACTTC. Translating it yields CASSRGLYEQYF.

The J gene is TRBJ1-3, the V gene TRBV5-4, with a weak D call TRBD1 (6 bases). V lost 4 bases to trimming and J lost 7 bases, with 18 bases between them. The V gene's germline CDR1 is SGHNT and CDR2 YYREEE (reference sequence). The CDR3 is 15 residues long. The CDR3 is CASSTGTGGANTIYF. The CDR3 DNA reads TGTGCCAGCAGCACCGGCACGGGGGGCGCGAACACCATATATTTT. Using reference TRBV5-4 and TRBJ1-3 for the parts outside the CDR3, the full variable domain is ETGVTQSPTHLIKTRGQQVTLRCSSQSGHNTVSWYQQALGQGPQFIFQYYREEENGRGNFPPRFSGLQFPNYSSELNVNALELDDSALYLCASSTGTGGANTIYFGEGSWLTVV.